Listed here are 13 T cell receptor beta chains from one sample, sequenced in a study of cytomegalovirus exposure and HLA in healthy donors. Primers: 60 Vbeta forward and 13 Jbeta reverse. The assay was immunoSEQ multiplex PCR, and TCRdb's table has in-frame clones only and misses some. The sample contains 150,000 to 170,000 clones, approximately 69% of which appear only once. Specimen: PBMCs. Receptors were obtained from a young man in good health and CMV-seronegative.

The V gene is TRBV6-1, the J gene TRBJ1-6; TRBD1 aligns across 9 bases. The CDR3 length is 13 residues. Germline values: CDR1 MNHNS, CDR2 SASEGT. V was clipped by 11 bases and J by 8 bases; unmatched bases: 7. CDR3 sequence reads: CAGQGTNDSPLHF. The CDR3 region has the DNA TGTGCCGGACAGGGGACAAACGATTCACCCCTCCACTTT.

Here the CDR3 DNA reads TGTGCCAGCAAGGACAGGGTCTACGAGCAGTACTTC. Translation: CASKDRVYEQYF. This chain connects TRBV2 to TRBJ2-7, with 8 nucleotides matching TRBD1. The CDR3 length is 12 residues. Per the germline V gene, CDR1 is SNHLY and CDR2 is FYNNEI. V trimming: 7 bases; J trimming: 3 bases; junction bases outside the gene matches: 2.

The rearrangement joins TRBV6-6 to TRBJ2-2, with TRBD1 identical over 9 bases. The trim removed 4 bases at V and 4 bases at J, leaving 7 bases unmatched. CDR1 is MNHNY, CDR2 SVGAGI, per germline (reference sequence). CDR3 length equals 16 residues. The CDR3 here is CASSSGTGRSTGELFF. DNA for the CDR3: TGTGCCAGCAGTTCCGGGACAGGGCGTAGCACCGGGGAGCTGTTTTTT.

This clone occurred a few times. The V gene is TRBV10-3, the J gene TRBJ1-1, with D tentatively TRBD1 (6 bases). V lost 0 bases, J lost 7 bases, and 15 bases lay in between. The CDR3 has 15 amino acids. Looked up from germline, CDR1 is ENHRY and CDR2 is SYGVKD. The CDR3 bases are TGTGCCATCAGTGAGTCTCAGATTAGGGGGAGTGAAGCTTTCTTT. This gives the protein CAISESQIRGSEAFF.

In its sample, this clone was seen a few times. This rearrangement joins TRBV28 to TRBJ2-7, with 8 bases aligning to TRBD1. Trimming removed 7 bases from V and 6 bases from J; junction bases left unmatched: 2. Germline CDR1 is MDHEN and CDR2 is SYDVKM. The CDR3 has 11 residues. DNA of the CDR3: TGTGCCAGCAATACAGGGGGCGAGCAGTACTTC. As protein: CASNTGGEQYF.

The V and J genes are TRBV30 and TRBJ2-3; 8 positions agree with TRBD1. The CDR3 covers 14 residues. Germline CDR1 reads GTSNPN; CDR2 reads SVGIG (reference sequence). The junction had 7 bases not matched to a gene; V was cut back by 4 bases and J by 4 bases. The CDR3: CAWTSGQGPDTQYF. The CDR3 bases are TGTGCCTGGACTTCCGGACAGGGCCCAGATACGCAGTATTTT.

The V and J genes are TRBV10-3 and TRBJ2-1; no reliable D call. Germline V gene data show CDR1 as ENHRY and CDR2 as SYGVKD. The CDR3 sequence is 11 residues long. V lost 7 bases and J 6 bases, leaving 7 bases between the germline ends. The CDR3 is CAIKAVNEQFF. CDR3 coding DNA: TGTGCCATCAAGGCGGTCAATGAGCAGTTCTTC.

V gene TRBV28 combines with J gene TRBJ2-7; 12 bases align to TRBD2. With 7 bases clipped from V and 6 bases from J, the junction kept 4 bases outside the gene matches. This CDR3 has 13 amino acids. Germline-derived CDR1 and CDR2 are MDHEN and SYDVKM. The CDR3 DNA reads as TGTGCCAGCACCCTAGCGGGGGGGCTCGAGCAGTACTTC. Protein product: CASTLAGGLEQYF.

The V and J genes are TRBV28 and TRBJ2-7, with a possible D match to TRBD1 (5 bases). The CDR3 is made up of 14 amino acids. The V and J ends lost 10 bases and 5 bases respectively, with 21 bases between them. CDR1 is MDHEN, CDR2 SYDVKM, per germline. The CDR3 is CATVGQAIFHEQYF. In nucleotides, the CDR3 is TGTGCCACCGTGGGGCAGGCCATATTCCACGAGCAGTACTTC.

The rearrangement joins TRBV19 to TRBJ1-5; the D is unclear. CDR1 LNHDA and CDR2 SQIVND come from the germline V gene (reference sequence). The CDR3 has 13 residues. V was cut by 1 base and J by 4 bases, with 5 bases left in between. CDR3 sequence: CASSIGGNQPQHF. The CDR3 DNA reads as TGTGCCAGTAGTATAGGAGGGAATCAGCCCCAGCATTTT.

This clone was seen more than once but under ten times. The V call is TRBV13, the J call TRBJ1-1, with D perhaps TRBD1 (5 bases). Germline CDR1 PRHDT, CDR2 FYEKMQ (reference sequence). V lost 6 bases, J lost 10 bases, and 21 bases lay in between. There are 14 residues in the CDR3. The CDR3 region is CASSDFGQGIGAFF. The CDR3, as DNA: TGTGCCAGCAGTGATTTTGGGCAGGGCATCGGAGCTTTCTTT.

The rearrangement joins TRBV14 to TRBJ2-1; 9 positions agree with TRBD2. The CDR3 loop spans 18 amino acids. Trimming at V came to 1 base and at J to 2 bases, leaving 9 bases not matched to a gene. Germline V lookup: CDR1 SGHDN, CDR2 FVKESK. The CDR3 spells CASSQGAGGPTPYNEQFF. The CDR3 coding sequence is TGTGCCAGCAGCCAAGGTGCGGGGGGGCCTACTCCCTACAATGAGCAGTTCTTC.

The chain links TRBV2 to TRBJ2-6; D may be TRBD1 (5 bases). The CDR3 is 15 amino acids. The germline CDR1 and CDR2 sequences are SNHLY and FYNNEI. V lost 6 bases and J 3 bases, leaving 12 bases between the germline ends. The DNA for the CDR3 is TGTGCCAGCAGGGCGGAAGGGGTTGGGGCCAACGTCCTGACTTTC. Protein sequence: CASRAEGVGANVLTF.